The 9 T cell receptor beta chains given below trace back to one sample, sequenced in a study of shared clonotypes between healthy human individuals. The protocol was immunoSEQ multiplex PCR, while the TCRdb copy is restricted to in-frame clones and leaves out a portion. In the table there are 500,000 or so clones, approximately 94% of which are singletons. The specimen sequenced was naive CD4+ T cells sorted from blood. Subset indicated: CD45RA+ positively selected. The receptor source for this set is a woman under 40 in good health.

V and J are TRBV28 and TRBJ2-7; TRBD2 aligns across 16 bases. The CDR3 has 21 residues. Trimming took 3 bases from V and 7 from J; bases not matched to a gene: 21. Germline-derived CDR1 and CDR2 are MDHEN and SYDVKM. Written as DNA, the CDR3 is TGTGCCAGCAGTTTTCTGGGACCTTTTTCGGGACTAGCGGGAGGGCCTAGGGAGCAGTACTTC. This encodes CASSFLGPFSGLAGGPREQYF.

The rearrangement uses TRBV4-1 and TRBJ2-1, with TRBD2 matching over 13 bases. Losses at the gene ends were 4 bases for V and 7 bases for J; bases not matched to a gene: 4. CDR1 and CDR2 from the germline V gene are MGHRA and YSYEKL. The CDR3 has 15 amino acids. The CDR3 is CASSPLAGGQNEQFF. The CDR3 DNA sequence: TGCGCCAGCAGCCCACTAGCGGGAGGGCAGAATGAGCAGTTCTTC.

For this clone: This sample includes further DNA sequences coding for the same CDR3. The gene calls are TRBV18 and TRBJ1-1; no clear D. The CDR3 totals 13 residues. With 6 bases removed from V and 1 base from J, the gap between germline ends came to 9 bases. The germline CDR1 and CDR2 sequences are KGHSH and LQKENI. The CDR3 sequence: CASSPDQNTEAFF. As DNA, the CDR3 is TGTGCCAGCTCCCCAGATCAGAACACTGAAGCTTTCTTT.

The J gene is TRBJ2-7, the V gene TRBV14; 11 bases fit TRBD2. With 1 base clipped from V and 6 bases from J, the junction kept 11 bases outside the gene matches. Germline V gives CDR1 SGHDN, CDR2 FVKESK. The CDR3 sequence is 17 residues long. The CDR3 sequence: CASSQGSSSGRLGEQYF. The DNA of the CDR3 is TGTGCCAGCAGCCAAGGATCGTCTAGCGGGAGGCTTGGCGAGCAGTACTTC.

The V gene is TRBV11-2, the J gene TRBJ2-2; D gene uncertain. Trimming left V 6 bases short and J 1 base short, with 9 bases between. The CDR3 totals 14 residues. Germline V gene sequence: CDR1 SGHAT, CDR2 FQNNGV. CDR3 in amino acids: CASSRVGNTGELFF. CDR3 nucleotides: TGTGCCAGCAGTCGGGTGGGGAACACCGGGGAGCTGTTTTTT.

This clone was recorded only once. This CDR3 is also generated by other DNA sequences in the sample. The chain is built from TRBV20-1 and TRBJ2-7, with D unresolved. Germline CDR1 and CDR2: DFQATT and SNEGSKA (reference sequence). This CDR3 contains 11 residues. V lost 2 bases to trimming and J lost 3 bases, with 5 bases between them. The CDR3 DNA reads as TGCAGTGCTAGATTGGGCTACGAGCAGTACTTC. This translates into CSARLGYEQYF.

This chain links TRBV5-5 with TRBJ2-2; D gene uncertain. Germline V lookup: CDR1 SGHKS, CDR2 YYEKEE (reference sequence). The CDR3 totals 12 residues. The V gene lost 3 bases and the J gene lost 1 base, with 1 base spanning the gap. In nucleotides, the CDR3 is TGTGCCAGCAGCTGGAACACCGGGGAGCTGTTTTTT. This gives the protein CASSWNTGELFF. Together with reference TRBV5-5 and TRBJ2-2, the CDR3 gives the full variable domain: DAGVTQSPTHLIKTRGQQVTLRCSPISGHKSVSWYQQVLGQGPQFIFQYYEKEERGRGNFPDRFSARQFPNYSSELNVNALLLGDSALYLCASSWNTGELFFGEGSRLTVL.

This clone was detected once. This chain uses TRBV6-1 with TRBJ2-1; tentatively, D is TRBD2 (7 bases). Trimming removed 1 base from V and 7 bases from J, with 14 bases in between. This CDR3 is built from 15 residues. The germline gives CDR1 MNHNS, CDR2 SASEGT. CDR3 DNA sequence: TGTGCCAGCAGTGAAGGGGGGGGGCGCAGGAATGAGCAGTTCTTC. This codes for CASSEGGGRRNEQFF.

CDR3 sequence: CASSHRTSGHRYEQYF. The CDR3 bases are TGTGCCAGCAGCCATCGGACTAGCGGGCATCGCTACGAGCAGTACTTC. The rearrangement uses TRBV28 and TRBJ2-5, with TRBD2 matching 11 bases. The J call is doubtful: the DNA matches TRBJ2-7 better. This CDR3 is 16 amino acids long. Germline lookup yields CDR1 MDHEN and CDR2 SYDVKM.